This T cell receptor beta chain was captured by sequencing in a study of early T cells in non-severe SARS-CoV-2 infection. The CDR3 consists of 11 residues. Germline CDR1 and CDR2: MNHEY and SVGEGT. V gave up 5 bases and J gave up 3 bases, with 3 bases separating them. This clonotype was counted many times. Each single cDNA molecule received a unique molecular identifier. Each CDR3 protein is one row after TCRdb ran MiXCR on the 5' RACE reads. The data hold tens of thousands of distinct CDR3 sequences, with 5% observed a single time. This TCR was recovered from an adult who was a healthcare worker with PCR-confirmed SARS-CoV-2 infection or an uninfected control (not recorded which). The sequencing used whole blood, collected at baseline. The chain has TRBV6-2 or TRBV6-3 and TRBJ2-3; no reliable D call. The CDR3 region is CASSQTDTQYF. As DNA, the CDR3 is TGTGCCAGCAGTCAGACAGATACGCAGTATTTT.